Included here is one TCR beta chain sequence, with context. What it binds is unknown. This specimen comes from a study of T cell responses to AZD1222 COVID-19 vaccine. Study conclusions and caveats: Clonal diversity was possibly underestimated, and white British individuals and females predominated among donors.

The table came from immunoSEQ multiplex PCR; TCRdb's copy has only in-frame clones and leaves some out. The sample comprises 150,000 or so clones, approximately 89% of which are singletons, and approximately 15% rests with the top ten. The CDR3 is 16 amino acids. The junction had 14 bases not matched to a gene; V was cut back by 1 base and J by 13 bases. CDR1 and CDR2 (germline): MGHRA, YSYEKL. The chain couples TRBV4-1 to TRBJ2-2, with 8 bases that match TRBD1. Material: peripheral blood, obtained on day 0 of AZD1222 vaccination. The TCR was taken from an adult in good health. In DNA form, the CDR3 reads TGCGCCAGCAGCCAAGGACAGGGGTCGGGGTCGAGGAGGCTGTTTTTT. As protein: CASSQGQGSGSRRLFF.